Below, 9 T cell receptor beta chains from the same sample are listed, as sequenced in a study of cytomegalovirus exposure and HLA in healthy donors. PCR amplification relied on 60 Vbeta primers (plus 13 Jbeta primers). Repertoires were generated with immunoSEQ multiplex PCR, while TCRdb's copy carries only in-frame clones and drops some. This table holds approximately 200,000 clones, 78% found once. The source material was PBMCs. These receptors all stem from a woman under 40 in good health and CMV-seropositive.

The genes are TRBV6-5 and TRBJ1-6, with D hard to call. This CDR3 has 15 residues. Deletions cut 2 bases from V and 10 bases from J, with 15 bases between. Germline V gives CDR1 MNHEY, CDR2 SVGAGI. The CDR3 coding sequence is TGTGCCAGCAGTTACAGGACTCCTGGCGGGTCACCCCTCCACTTT. It yields the protein CASSYRTPGGSPLHF.

V usage is TRBV9 and J usage is TRBJ2-7, with D possibly being TRBD2 (7 bases). The V end was cut by 4 bases, the J end by 2 bases, with 16 bases between. The CDR3 contains 15 residues. The V gene's germline CDR1 is SGDLS and CDR2 YYNGEE. DNA of the CDR3: TGTGCCAGCAGCACCGCTGGGGGGGCGACCTACGAGCAGTACTTC. Translating gives CASSTAGGATYEQYF.

V and J are TRBV10-3 and TRBJ1-2, with 7 bases matching TRBD1. Germline values: CDR1 ENHRY, CDR2 SYGVKD. CDR3 length: 15 amino acids. The V and J ends lost 3 bases and 4 bases, in that order; junction bases with no gene match: 8. CDR3 amino acids: CAISDDRARGYGYTF. CDR3 DNA: TGTGCCATCAGTGACGACAGGGCCCGGGGCTATGGCTACACCTTC.

This clone was observed once. The gene calls are TRBV15 and TRBJ2-1; 9 positions match TRBD1. In germline, CDR1 is LNHNV, CDR2 YYDKDF (reference sequence). The CDR3 covers 17 residues. V dropped 8 bases and J dropped 4; count of bases not matched to a gene: 15. The CDR3 protein is CATSRDRVIFRYNEQFF. In DNA, the CDR3 is TGTGCCACCTCCCGGGACAGGGTCATTTTTCGGTACAATGAGCAGTTCTTC. Full variable domain (rest looked up from reference TRBV15 and TRBJ2-1): DAMVIQNPRYQVTQFGKPVTLSCSQTLNHNVMYWYQQKSSQAPKLLFHYYDKDFNNEADTPDNFQSRRPNTSFCFLDIRSPGLGDTAMYLCATSRDRVIFRYNEQFFGPGTRLTVL.

The chain has TRBV11-1 and TRBJ1-2; tentatively, D is TRBD1 (5 bases). Germline V gene data show CDR1 as SGHAT and CDR2 as FQDESV (reference sequence). V lost 5 bases and J 8 bases, leaving 27 bases between the germline ends. The CDR3 extends over 17 amino acids. CDR3 loop: CASSPAGTARQVYGYTF. DNA of the CDR3: TGTGCCAGCAGCCCGGCCGGGACTGCTAGGCAGGTCTACGGCTACACCTTC.

The V and J genes are TRBV27 and TRBJ2-2; 10 nucleotides agree with TRBD1. Per germline, CDR1 MNHEY and CDR2 SMNVEV (reference sequence). J lost 4 bases, V lost 7 bases, and 3 bases had no gene match. The CDR3 covers 14 residues. CDR3 coding DNA: TGTGCCAGCACCCGGACAGGGGGCACCGGGGAGCTGTTTTTT. Translation: CASTRTGGTGELFF.

V and J are TRBV11-2 and TRBJ1-4; a weak D match, TRBD1 (5 bases). This CDR3 is 12 amino acids long. Germline values: CDR1 SGHAT, CDR2 FQNNGV. V gave up 4 bases and J gave up 10 bases, with 10 bases separating them. The CDR3 bases are TGTGCCAGCAGCTATCGGGGGGGAAAACTGTTTTTT. Its protein product is CASSYRGGKLFF.

The rearrangement joins TRBV6-1 to TRBJ1-6, with D uncertain. The germline V gene encodes CDR1 MNHNS and CDR2 SASEGT. This CDR3 region has 15 residues. The germline V and J ends were trimmed by 2 bases and 7 bases, with 12 bases remaining between them. DNA for the CDR3: TGTGCCAGCAGTGAAATGCGGTTACCGAATTCACCCCTCCACTTT. As protein: CASSEMRLPNSPLHF.

V and J are TRBV4-1 and TRBJ1-2; 7 nucleotides line up with TRBD1. Unmatched junction bases numbered 5, after V lost 6 bases and J lost 4 bases. From germline, CDR1 is MGHRA and CDR2 YSYEKL. The CDR3 runs 13 residues. CDR3 protein: CASRPGGSYGYTF. The CDR3 DNA sequence: TGCGCCAGCAGACCAGGGGGTAGCTATGGCTACACCTTC.